The 21 T cell receptor beta chains below come from one sample, sequenced in a study of T cell responses to AZD1222 COVID-19 vaccine. Repertoires were generated with immunoSEQ multiplex PCR, while TCRdb's copy carries only in-frame clones and drops some. The sample has about 110,000 clones, about 81% seen once. The specimen was peripheral blood, collected on day 0 of AZD1222 vaccination. These receptors were taken from an adult in good health.

The V and J genes are TRBV6-5 and TRBJ1-1, with 7 nucleotides matching TRBD1. V lost 6 bases to trimming and J lost 2 bases; unmatched junction nucleotides: 6. This CDR3 is 14 amino acids long. Germline V gene data show CDR1 as MNHEY and CDR2 as SVGAGI. CDR3: CASSTRTGNTEAFF. The CDR3 nucleotides are TGTGCCAGCAGCACCAGGACAGGAAACACTGAAGCTTTCTTT.

The rearrangement joins TRBV6-1 to TRBJ2-7; 8 positions match TRBD1. J lost 5 bases, V lost 5 bases, and 5 bases had no gene match. The CDR3 extends over 13 amino acids. Germline CDR1 and CDR2: MNHNS and SASEGT. This chain's CDR3 is CASSLRTGHEQYF. CDR3 nucleotides: TGTGCCAGCAGTTTAAGGACAGGGCACGAGCAGTACTTC.

The chain employs TRBV28 and TRBJ1-4; 10 bases map to TRBD1. V lost 0 bases, J lost 5 bases, and 3 bases stayed unmatched. The length of the CDR3 is 16 residues. In germline, CDR1 is MDHEN, CDR2 SYDVKM. This chain's CDR3 is CASSLWGQGLNEKLFF. CDR3 bases: TGTGCCAGCAGTTTATGGGGACAGGGGCTAAATGAAAAACTGTTTTTT. The whole variable domain, remainder taken from reference TRBV28 and TRBJ1-4, is DVKVTQSSRYLVKRTGEKVFLECVQDMDHENMFWYRQDPGLGLRLIYFSYDVKMKEKGDIPEGYSVSREKKERFSLILESASTNQTSMYLCASSLWGQGLNEKLFFGSGTQLSVL.

This rearrangement joins TRBV24-1 to TRBJ2-2, with a possible D match to TRBD2 (6 bases). Trimming took off 1 base at V and 0 bases at J, with 8 bases between the two ends. The germline V gene has CDR1 KGHDR and CDR2 SFDVKD. The CDR3 is 16 amino acids. Here the CDR3 DNA reads TGTGCCACCAGTGATTTCGGGGGAACGAACACCGGGGAGCTGTTTTTT. It specifies CATSDFGGTNTGELFF.

The genes are TRBV18 and TRBJ2-7, with D possibly TRBD1 on 7 matching bases. V was shortened by 4 bases and J by 5 bases, with 18 bases between the two germline ends. Germline V gene sequence: CDR1 KGHSH, CDR2 LQKENI. The length of the CDR3 is 15 residues. CDR3 loop: CASSLSAGQIHEQYF. DNA for the CDR3: TGTGCCAGCTCACTATCCGCGGGACAGATCCACGAGCAGTACTTC.

This clone has just a few counts. The rearrangement links TRBV28 to TRBJ2-7; D is unresolved. Germline loops: CDR1 MDHEN, CDR2 SYDVKM. The CDR3 runs 14 residues. V was shortened by 4 bases and J by 1 base, with 11 bases between the two germline ends. CDR3 in amino acids: CASSSVPPSYEQYF. DNA of the CDR3: TGTGCCAGCAGTTCCGTTCCCCCATCCTACGAGCAGTACTTC.

J is TRBJ1-2 and V is TRBV28; D possibly corresponds to TRBD1 (6 bases). Germline lookup yields CDR1 MDHEN and CDR2 SYDVKM. The CDR3 loop spans 14 amino acids. V lost 3 bases to trimming and J lost 6 bases, with 14 bases between them. This CDR3 is CASSFLQGRNGYTF. As DNA, the CDR3 is TGTGCCAGCAGTTTTCTTCAGGGGCGTAATGGCTACACCTTC.

The V and J genes are TRBV18 and TRBJ1-1, with 9 positions matching TRBD1. This CDR3 has 15 amino acids. J was trimmed by 6 bases and V by 4 bases; bases with no gene match: 9. Germline V lookup: CDR1 KGHSH, CDR2 LQKENI. Written as DNA, the CDR3 is TGTGCCAGCTCACAGTCGGGACAGGGAGTCTCTGAAGCTTTCTTT. This gives the protein CASSQSGQGVSEAFF.

This rearrangement joins TRBV30 to TRBJ2-2; tentative D call: TRBD1 (6 bases). Germline CDR1 and CDR2: GTSNPN and SVGIG (reference sequence). This CDR3 spans 13 amino acids. Trimming took 5 bases from V and 4 from J, leaving 11 bases between them. The CDR3 DNA follows: TGTGCCTGGTCCACAGGGTTCACCGGGGAGCTGTTTTTT. Translation gives CAWSTGFTGELFF.

The V gene is TRBV7-9, the J gene TRBJ2-1; either TRBD1 or TRBD2 may fit D (5 bases each). The CDR3 has 19 residues. In germline, CDR1 is SEHNR, CDR2 FQNEAQ (reference sequence). With 5 bases removed from V and 6 bases from J, the gap between germline ends came to 29 bases. The CDR3 is CASSPTSSRRGRYINEQFF. The CDR3 DNA follows: TGTGCCAGCAGCCCTACCTCGTCCCGCCGGGGACGCTATATCAATGAGCAGTTCTTC.

J is TRBJ2-7 and V is TRBV3-1 (or the pseudogene TRBV3-2); TRBD1 aligns across 7 bases. Unmatched junction bases numbered 7, after V lost 7 bases and J lost 1 base. Germline CDR1 LGHDT, CDR2 YNNKEL (reference sequence). The CDR3 contains 14 residues. CDR3 sequence: CASTRGQKSYEQYF. The CDR3, as DNA: TGTGCCAGCACCCGGGGACAGAAGTCCTACGAGCAGTACTTC.

This rearrangement joins TRBV7-2 to TRBJ1-6, with D maybe TRBD1 (5 bases). In germline, CDR1 is SGHTA, CDR2 FQGNSA. Trimming took off 4 bases at V and 10 bases at J, with 17 bases between the two ends. The CDR3 has 15 amino acids. The DNA of the CDR3 is TGTGCCAGCAGCTCGGGACGGCAAAGGGGCTCACCCCTCCACTTT. It specifies CASSSGRQRGSPLHF.

The V and J genes are TRBV6-5 and TRBJ1-1, with TRBD1 identical over 7 bases. CDR3 length: 13 amino acids. Unmatched junction bases numbered 7, after V lost 8 bases and J lost 4 bases. Germline values: CDR1 MNHEY, CDR2 SVGAGI. The CDR3 DNA follows: TGTGCCAGCGGGACAGTGGATGGCACTGAAGCTTTCTTT. This sequence encodes CASGTVDGTEAFF.

The chain couples TRBV6-1 to TRBJ2-1; 7 nucleotides match TRBD2. Per germline, CDR1 MNHNS and CDR2 SASEGT. Trimming cost V 1 base and J 4 bases; bases outside gene matches: 13. CDR3 length: 18 residues. The CDR3 here is CASSEDRRTGGRYNEQFF. DNA of the CDR3: TGTGCCAGCAGTGAAGACAGGAGAACGGGGGGACGATACAATGAGCAGTTCTTC.

The gene calls are TRBV11-2 and TRBJ1-2; TRBD1 aligns across 10 bases. The germline V gene encodes CDR1 SGHAT and CDR2 FQNNGV. J was trimmed by 8 bases and V by 5 bases; bases with no gene match: 8. The CDR3 covers 14 residues. CDR3 bases: TGTGCCAGCAGCAGGACAGGGGGGTTCGACGGCTACACCTTC. This codes for CASSRTGGFDGYTF.

V and J are TRBV7-9 and TRBJ1-6; the match to TRBD1 covers 8 bases. Trimming took 4 bases from V and 3 from J; bases not matched to a gene: 5. Germline V CDR1 and CDR2: SEHNR, FQNEAQ (reference sequence). The CDR3 has 16 residues. CDR3 nucleotides: TGTGCCAGCAGCTATGGACAGGGCTTCTATAATTCACCCCTCCACTTT. Protein product: CASSYGQGFYNSPLHF.

This clone came up a few times. The chain links TRBV19 to TRBJ1-5; D is ambiguous. Trimming pared 5 bases from V and 4 bases from J, leaving 18 bases between. Germline V gives CDR1 LNHDA, CDR2 SQIVND (reference sequence). This CDR3 is built from 16 residues. The CDR3 sequence: CASSPRRFNSNQPQHF. CDR3 coding DNA: TGTGCCAGTAGTCCGCGTCGATTTAACAGTAATCAGCCCCAGCATTTT.

The chain combines TRBV27 with TRBJ2-7, with TRBD2 identical over 7 bases. Germline V CDR1 and CDR2: MNHEY, SMNVEV (reference sequence). V was pared by 5 bases and J by 0 bases, with 4 bases of the junction left unmatched. The CDR3 spans 14 residues. CDR3 region: CASSRLAGSYEQYF. CDR3 DNA: TGTGCCAGCAGTCGACTAGCCGGCTCCTACGAGCAGTACTTC.

This clone was counted once. J is TRBJ1-6 and V is TRBV19; TRBD1 is a possible D gene (5 bases). This CDR3 spans 14 amino acids. Germline V gene lookup returns CDR1 LNHDA and CDR2 SQIVND (reference sequence). V was trimmed by 8 bases and J by 5 bases, leaving 13 bases between them. The CDR3 loop reads CASWGGGNNSPLHF. CDR3 coding DNA: TGTGCCAGTTGGGGGGGAGGAAATAATTCACCCCTCCACTTT.

The chain joins TRBV28 to TRBJ1-4, with 8 nucleotides matching TRBD1. This CDR3 spans 16 amino acids. J lost 8 bases, V lost 2 bases, and 10 bases had no gene match. Germline V lookup: CDR1 MDHEN, CDR2 SYDVKM. CDR3 protein: CASSLVQGAPEEKLFF. CDR3 coding DNA: TGTGCCAGCAGTTTAGTGCAGGGGGCGCCTGAGGAAAAACTGTTTTTT.

This chain joins TRBV6-5 and TRBJ1-2; D unclear. Trimming stripped 6 bases from V and 3 bases from J, with 14 bases between. The CDR3 extends over 14 amino acids. From germline, CDR1 is MNHEY and CDR2 SVGAGI. CDR3 loop: CASREEQTYYGYTF. CDR3 DNA: TGTGCCAGCAGAGAGGAACAGACCTACTATGGCTACACCTTC.